These 27 T cell receptor beta chains share one sample of origin, sequenced in a study of blood T cell repertoires in COVID-19 (TCRdb year 2020). Receptors were amplified or captured by the immunoSEQ multiplex PCR assay. The source is immuneACCESS, and TCRdb retained only in-frame sequences with V and J called. Part of the clones is not carried over; for the studies checked, unresolved V genes explain less than half of this, and the remainder is unexplained. The sample table records about 380,000 clones; 85% to 90% of these occur just once. The ten biggest clones cover around 1.2% of the sample. The sample comprised PBMCs or T cells enriched from blood (not recorded which). These receptors all stem from a woman between 18 and 29 years old who had recovered from COVID-19.

The rearrangement uses TRBV12-3 or TRBV12-4 and TRBJ1-6; D ambiguous. Between the trimmed V and J ends, which lost 2 bases and 11 bases, there was a span of 10 bases. CDR3 length: 13 residues. The CDR3 bases are TGTGCCAGCAGTTTAAGGGAGGGAACACCCCTCCACTTT. As protein: CASSLREGTPLHF.

The genes are TRBV2 and TRBJ2-3; 10 bases map to TRBD2. Germline V CDR1 and CDR2: SNHLY, FYNNEI. J lost 2 bases, V lost 6 bases, and 8 bases had no gene match. CDR3 length equals 16 residues. As DNA, the CDR3 is TGTGCCAGCAGCCCCCTAGCGGGGGTCACCACAGATACGCAGTATTTT. Protein sequence: CASSPLAGVTTDTQYF. The full variable domain, rest sourced from reference TRBV2 and TRBJ2-3, is EPEVTQTPSHQVTQMGQEVILRCVPISNHLYFYWYRQILGQKVEFLVSFYNNEISEKSEIFDDQFSVERPDGSNFTLKIRSTKLEDSAMYFCASSPLAGVTTDTQYFGPGTRLTVL.

CDR3 protein: CASSVDRAGNTIYF. The CDR3 DNA sequence: TGTGCCAGCAGCGTAGACAGGGCAGGAAACACCATATATTTT. The chain couples TRBV9 to TRBJ1-3; maybe TRBD1 (6 bases). CDR3 length equals 14 residues. The V end was cut by 0 bases, the J end by 4 bases, with 8 bases between. Germline CDR1 reads SGDLS; CDR2 reads YYNGEE.

This sequence joins TRBV5-1 and TRBJ1-2, with TRBD1 matching over 9 bases. The V gene's germline CDR1 is SGHRS and CDR2 YFSETQ. This CDR3 is 14 amino acids long. V lost 3 bases and J lost 3; bases outside the gene matches: 3. CDR3 DNA: TGCGCCAGCAGCTGGGACAGGGTTGACTATGGCTACACCTTC. It yields the protein CASSWDRVDYGYTF. The full variable domain, in which reference TRBV5-1 and TRBJ1-2 provide the parts outside the CDR3, is KAGVTQTPRYLIKTRGQQVTLSCSPISGHRSVSWYQQTPGQGLQFLFEYFSETQRNKGNFPGRFSGRQFSNSRSEMNVSTLELGDSALYLCASSWDRVDYGYTFGSGTRLTVV.

The chain combines TRBV7-3 with TRBJ2-1, with 9 bases aligning to TRBD2. Per the germline V gene, CDR1 is SGHTA and CDR2 is FQGTGA. This CDR3 spans 15 amino acids. With V trimmed by 2 bases and J by 4 bases, 3 bases remained unmatched. This CDR3 is CASSLAGGIYNEQFF. DNA for the CDR3: TGTGCCAGCAGCTTAGCGGGGGGGATATACAATGAGCAGTTCTTC.

This chain joins TRBV19 and TRBJ1-5, with D unresolved. With 0 bases removed from V and 2 bases from J, the gap between germline ends came to 5 bases. Germline loops: CDR1 LNHDA, CDR2 SQIVND (reference sequence). CDR3 length: 14 amino acids. The DNA for the CDR3 is TGTGCCAGTAGTATAGATAATGGCAATCAGCCCCAGCATTTT. Its translation: CASSIDNGNQPQHF. Filled out from reference TRBV19 and TRBJ1-5, the complete variable domain reads DGGITQSPKYLFRKEGQNVTLSCEQNLNHDAMYWYRQDPGQGLRLIYYSQIVNDFQKGDIAEGYSVSREKKESFPLTVTSAQKNPTAFYLCASSIDNGNQPQHFGDGTRLSIL.

The chain links TRBV15 to TRBJ2-1; 7 nucleotides align to TRBD1. V was clipped by 1 base and J by 8 bases; unmatched bases: 11. Germline CDR1 and CDR2: LNHNV and YYDKDF (reference sequence). This CDR3 is 16 amino acids long. CDR3: CATSRGRQGILDEQFF. CDR3 in DNA: TGTGCCACCAGCAGAGGAAGACAGGGTATTTTGGATGAGCAGTTCTTC.

A few counts support this clone. The gene calls are TRBV29-1 and TRBJ2-3; TRBD1 might be the D (6 bases). The germline V and J ends were trimmed by 4 bases and 5 bases, with 10 bases remaining between them. Germline assignment: CDR1 SQVTM and CDR2 ANQGSEA. The length of the CDR3 is 12 residues. The CDR3 DNA follows: TGCAGCGTTGCCTCACAGGGAGATACGCAGTATTTT. This sequence encodes CSVASQGDTQYF.

The chain is built from TRBV10-3 and TRBJ2-2, with no clear D. V was trimmed by 4 bases and J by 0 bases, leaving 6 bases between them. This CDR3 has 14 amino acids. Germline CDR1 and CDR2: ENHRY and SYGVKD. In DNA, the CDR3 is TGTGCCATCAGTGGACAAGCGAACACCGGGGAGCTGTTTTTT. Translating gives CAISGQANTGELFF.

The count of this clone is one. CDR3 nucleotides: TGTGCCGTCCAGGGGATCCTCAACGAGCAGTACTTC. Translating it yields CAVQGILNEQYF. This sequence joins TRBV27 and TRBJ2-7; possible D gene TRBD1, 6 bases. The germline gives CDR1 MNHEY, CDR2 SMNVEV (reference sequence). The CDR3 totals 12 residues. V lost 11 bases and J lost 5, with 16 bases in between.

The chain joins TRBV12-3 or TRBV12-4 to TRBJ1-2, with D maybe TRBD1 (6 bases). Trimming pared 4 bases from V and 8 bases from J, leaving 14 bases between. The CDR3 totals 13 residues. The CDR3 here is CASSSPGGGGYTF. CDR3 DNA: TGTGCCAGCAGTTCGCCTGGGGGCGGGGGCTACACCTTC.

This clone was found a few times. V and J are TRBV4-3 and TRBJ2-5, with 8 bases aligning to TRBD2. Losses at the gene ends were 4 bases for V and 4 bases for J; bases not matched to a gene: 14. There are 17 residues in the CDR3. Germline CDR1 reads LGHNA; CDR2 reads YSLEER. CDR3 in amino acids: CASSPNTGGPSRETQYF. CDR3 sequence (DNA): TGCGCCAGCAGCCCTAACACGGGGGGGCCATCGAGAGAGACCCAGTACTTC.

This chain links TRBV7-2 with TRBJ2-3, with TRBD2 identical over 11 bases. CDR1 and CDR2 from the germline V gene are SGHTA and FQGNSA. Trimming took 8 bases from V and 1 from J; bases not matched to a gene: 11. The CDR3 totals 17 residues. CDR3 sequence (DNA): TGTGCCAGCCGAGGTAGCGGGGGGGCGGCCCGCACAGATACGCAGTATTTT. This gives the protein CASRGSGGAARTDTQYF. The full variable domain, completed using reference TRBV7-2 and TRBJ2-3, is GAGVSQSPSNKVTEKGKDVELRCDPISGHTALYWYRQSLGQGLEFLIYFQGNSAPDKSGLPSDRFSAERTGGSVSTLTIQRTQQEDSAVYLCASRGSGGAARTDTQYFGPGTRLTVL.

The J gene is TRBJ2-1, the V gene TRBV10-3; 8 bases fit TRBD1. The V segment lost 5 bases and the J segment 6 bases; nucleotides outside the gene matches: 3. CDR3 size: 13 residues. Per the germline V gene, CDR1 is ENHRY and CDR2 is SYGVKD. The DNA of the CDR3 is TGTGCCATCAGTTTCGGACAGGGCAATGAGCAGTTCTTC. Its protein is CAISFGQGNEQFF.

The CDR3 protein is CASSLGGRGETQYF. For the CDR3, the DNA is TGCGCCAGCAGCTTGGGGGGGCGAGGGGAGACCCAGTACTTC. The chain links TRBV5-1 to TRBJ2-5; maybe TRBD1 (6 bases). V was pared by 0 bases and J by 5 bases, with 11 bases between. CDR1 and CDR2 (germline): SGHRS, YFSETQ. This CDR3 spans 14 amino acids.

The V and J genes are TRBV9 and TRBJ2-2; a weak D match, TRBD1 (5 bases). This CDR3 region has 15 residues. Deletions cut 4 bases from V and 1 base from J, with 11 bases between. Germline CDR1 is SGDLS and CDR2 is YYNGEE. The CDR3 bases are TGTGCCAGCAGCTTAGAAGGACAGAACACCGGGGAGCTGTTTTTT. It codes for CASSLEGQNTGELFF.

CDR3 bases: TGCAGCGTCACCGGGACTAGCGGGGGGTCCTACAATGAGCAGTTCTTC. Translated: CSVTGTSGGSYNEQFF. The chain has TRBV29-1 and TRBJ2-1; 15 bases are shared with TRBD2. J was trimmed by 1 base and V by 6 bases; bases with no gene match: 4. The CDR3 is 16 amino acids. Germline-derived CDR1 and CDR2 are SQVTM and ANQGSEA.

The V and J genes are TRBV19 and TRBJ1-1; no reliable D call. CDR1 and CDR2 (germline): LNHDA, SQIVND (reference sequence). The V end was cut by 7 bases, the J end by 1 base, with 10 bases between. This CDR3 contains 13 residues. The CDR3 protein is CASTLASNTEAFF. The CDR3 nucleotides are TGTGCCAGTACCTTGGCCTCGAACACTGAAGCTTTCTTT. Drawing the rest from reference TRBV19 and TRBJ1-1, the complete variable domain is DGGITQSPKYLFRKEGQNVTLSCEQNLNHDAMYWYRQDPGQGLRLIYYSQIVNDFQKGDIAEGYSVSREKKESFPLTVTSAQKNPTAFYLCASTLASNTEAFFGQGTRLTVV.

V and J are TRBV5-6 and TRBJ2-5; 8 bases line up with TRBD1. The CDR3 sequence is 14 residues long. CDR1 and CDR2 from the germline V gene are SGHDT and YYEEEE. Trimming cost V 5 bases and J 4 bases; bases outside gene matches: 7. The CDR3 is CASSRPQGAETQYF. In DNA form, the CDR3 reads TGTGCCAGCAGTCGACCTCAGGGGGCAGAGACCCAGTACTTC. The whole variable domain, filled in from reference TRBV5-6 and TRBJ2-5, reads DAGVTQSPTHLIKTRGQQVTLRCSPKSGHDTVSWYQQALGQGPQFIFQYYEEEERQRGNFPDRFSGHQFPNYSSELNVNALLLGDSALYLCASSRPQGAETQYFGPGTRLLVL.

The chain carries TRBV5-1 and TRBJ1-1, with D possibly matching TRBD1 (6 bases). V lost 6 bases and J 3 bases, leaving 18 bases between the germline ends. The CDR3 is 15 residues long. Germline V gives CDR1 SGHRS, CDR2 YFSETQ. CDR3 sequence reads: CASTPGGGGDTEAFF. The CDR3 DNA follows: TGCGCCAGCACCCCAGGTGGGGGGGGCGACACTGAAGCTTTCTTT.

This rearrangement joins TRBV27 to TRBJ1-1; the D gene is possibly TRBD1 (5 bases). Trimming took 4 bases from V and 3 from J, leaving 9 bases between them. This CDR3 spans 13 amino acids. The germline gives CDR1 MNHEY, CDR2 SMNVEV (reference sequence). The CDR3 region is CASSWGGDTEAFF. CDR3 in DNA: TGTGCCAGCAGTTGGGGAGGGGACACTGAAGCTTTCTTT.

The rearrangement links TRBV27 to TRBJ1-2, with 7 positions matching TRBD1. The junction had 6 bases not matched to a gene; V was cut back by 2 bases and J by 3 bases. From germline, CDR1 is MNHEY and CDR2 SMNVEV (reference sequence). The CDR3 runs to 15 residues. CDR3: CASSLLSGTDYGYTF. The CDR3 bases are TGTGCCAGCAGTTTACTCTCCGGGACAGACTATGGCTACACCTTC.

The chain joins TRBV4-3 to TRBJ2-5; D gene unclear. CDR1 is LGHNA, CDR2 YSLEER, per germline. Trimming cost V 1 base and J 5 bases, with 11 bases left between them. CDR3 length: 14 amino acids. The CDR3 region has the DNA TGCGCCAGCAGCCAAGGTCCGGGTACGGAGACCCAGTACTTC. Encoded protein: CASSQGPGTETQYF.

This rearrangement joins TRBV12-3 or TRBV12-4 to TRBJ2-3; weak D call: TRBD2 (5 bases). Trimming left V 5 bases short and J 12 bases short, with 12 bases between. The CDR3 length is 11 residues. The DNA for the CDR3 is TGTGCCAGCAGTACATCTAGCTATCAGTATTTT. Translating it yields CASSTSSYQYF.

This chain connects TRBV11-3 to TRBJ2-3; possibly TRBD1 for D (5 bases). Germline CDR1 is SGHNT and CDR2 is YENEEA. The germline V and J ends were trimmed by 1 base and 4 bases, with 6 bases remaining between them. The CDR3 covers 13 residues. The chain's CDR3 is CASSLGGADTQYF. In DNA form, the CDR3 reads TGTGCCAGCAGCTTAGGGGGCGCAGATACGCAGTATTTT.

The genes are TRBV7-9 and TRBJ1-5; TRBD1 might be the D (6 bases). The CDR3 spans 14 residues. V lost 1 base and J 7 bases, leaving 11 bases between the germline ends. CDR1 and CDR2 (germline): SEHNR, FQNEAQ (reference sequence). CDR3 amino acids: CASSLEGEWQPQHF. For the CDR3, the DNA is TGTGCCAGCAGCTTAGAGGGGGAATGGCAGCCCCAGCATTTT.

This chain joins TRBV6-1 and TRBJ1-1; D not resolved. Germline V CDR1 and CDR2: MNHNS, SASEGT. CDR3 size: 15 residues. Trimming removed 3 bases from V and 2 bases from J, with 13 bases in between. The chain's CDR3 is CASSEHRETNTEAFF. The DNA for the CDR3 is TGTGCCAGCAGTGAGCACCGGGAGACTAACACTGAAGCTTTCTTT.